This T cell receptor (beta chain) derives from a study of blood T cell repertoires in COVID-19 (dated by TCRdb to 2020 to 2022). Turning to the overall study: Samples covering the acute and convalescent phases of COVID-19 were provided by collaborators in the United States, Italy and Spain. The material from the prospective study consisted of cDNA or gDNA derived from T cells, B-cell-depleted T cells, or PBMCs. Subjects who had been exposed to COVID-19, were actively infected with it, or had recovered from it provided the deeply sampled blood TCRbeta repertoires that made up the dataset. The repertoires were released in a freely available public database meant as a resource for research on the immune response to SARS-CoV-2. Samples were obtained from the ongoing ImmuneRACE study (first 160 participants) and from over a thousand subjects provided by 6 global collaborators. The sample metadata nearly always contained a de-identified subject ID, COVID-19 status, age in years and sex. Where available, HLA class I and class II types were obtained from metadata supplied by the sample provider rather than from assay-based typing.

TCRbeta CDR3 regions were amplified from genomic DNA using the immunoSEQ Assay, a bias-controlled multiplex PCR. The paper's data handling went like this. The number of nucleated cells in each sample was estimated from the amplification of reference gene primers within the assay. Sequence reads were collapsed and filtered to measure the absolute abundance of every unique TCRbeta CDR3 rearrangement. Productive Simpson clonality was computed per sample as the square root of Simpson's diversity index over productive rearrangements. TCRdb retrieved this table from immuneACCESS and kept in-frame rearrangements only. Not all clones are present; in checked studies, unresolved V genes account for under half, and no reason is known for the remainder. V and J calls and clone size come straight from that table; D and trimming were deduced from the DNA. This sample has some 110,000 clones in its table, and 75% to 90% of those were observed once. The ten largest clones take up around 4.7% of the sample.

A word on this clone: Its antigen remains unidentified. No per-base quality is available; no much larger clone lies one base away.

The collaborating institutions used their own protocols to collect whole blood in K2EDTA tubes. Collaborator samples were shipped for TCRbeta analysis as frozen whole blood, isolated PBMCs, or DNA extracted from either sample type. Including cysteine and phenylalanine, the CDR3 has 16 amino acids. Kept here is only the CDR3 DNA, which spans 48 bases and is read in frame from base 1. CDR1 LGHDT and CDR2 YNNKEL were looked up in the germline V gene (reference sequence). V loses 4 bases at its end and J loses 0 bases; junction bases beyond the gene matches: 6. Findings and caveats that apply to the study as a whole: The quantity of clinical and demographic metadata differed by source and by participant and was supplied without curation.

This TCR derives from a man aged 40-49 years with acute or convalescent COVID-19. The chain employs TRBV3-1 (or the pseudogene TRBV3-2) and TRBJ2-3, with 8 central nucleotides matching TRBD1. Material for sequencing was peripheral blood. The CDR3 corresponds to CASSPDRGLSTDTQYF. The nucleotide sequence reads as follows: TGTGCCAGCAGCCCCGACAGGGGCCTTAGCACAGATACGCAGTATTTT.